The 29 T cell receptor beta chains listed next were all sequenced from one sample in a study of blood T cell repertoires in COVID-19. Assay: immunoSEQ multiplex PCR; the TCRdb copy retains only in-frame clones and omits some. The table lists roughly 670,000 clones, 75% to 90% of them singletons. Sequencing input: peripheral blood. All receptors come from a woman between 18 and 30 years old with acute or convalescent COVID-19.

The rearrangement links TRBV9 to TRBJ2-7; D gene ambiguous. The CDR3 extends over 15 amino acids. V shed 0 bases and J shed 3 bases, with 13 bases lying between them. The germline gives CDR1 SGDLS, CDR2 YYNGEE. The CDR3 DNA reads TGTGCCAGCAGCGTAGGTGCCGATCCGGTCTACGAGCAGTACTTC. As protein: CASSVGADPVYEQYF.

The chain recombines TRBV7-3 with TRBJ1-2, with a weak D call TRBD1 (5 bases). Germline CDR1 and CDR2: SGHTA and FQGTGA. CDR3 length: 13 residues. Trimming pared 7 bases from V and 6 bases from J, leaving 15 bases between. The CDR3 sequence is CASTPREGDGYTF. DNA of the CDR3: TGTGCCAGCACCCCCAGGGAAGGGGATGGCTACACCTTC.

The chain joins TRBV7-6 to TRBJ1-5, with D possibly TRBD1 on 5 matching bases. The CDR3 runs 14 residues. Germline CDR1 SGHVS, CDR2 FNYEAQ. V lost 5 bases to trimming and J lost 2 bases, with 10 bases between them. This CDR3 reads CASSAGQGNQPQHF. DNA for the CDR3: TGTGCCAGCAGCGCAGGACAAGGCAATCAGCCCCAGCATTTT.

This CDR3 reads CASSPRTSGGYEQYF. In DNA, the CDR3 is TGTGCCAGCAGCCCCCGGACTAGCGGGGGCTACGAGCAGTACTTC. The chain recombines TRBV5-6 with TRBJ2-7, with TRBD2 matching 13 bases. V gave up 4 bases and J gave up 3 bases; unmatched junction bases: 4. The germline V gene encodes CDR1 SGHDT and CDR2 YYEEEE. The CDR3 consists of 15 residues.

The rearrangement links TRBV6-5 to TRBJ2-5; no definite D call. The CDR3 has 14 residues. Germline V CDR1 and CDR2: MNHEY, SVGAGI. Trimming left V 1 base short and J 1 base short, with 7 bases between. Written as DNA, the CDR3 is TGTGCCAGCAGTTACTATCCCCTCCAAGAGACCCAGTACTTC. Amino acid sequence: CASSYYPLQETQYF.

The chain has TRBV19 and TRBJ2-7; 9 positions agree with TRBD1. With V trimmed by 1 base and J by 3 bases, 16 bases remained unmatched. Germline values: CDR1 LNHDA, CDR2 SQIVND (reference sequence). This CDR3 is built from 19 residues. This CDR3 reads CASSIVWNTGTGHYYEQYF. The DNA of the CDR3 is TGTGCCAGTAGTATAGTGTGGAATACCGGGACAGGGCACTACTACGAGCAGTACTTC. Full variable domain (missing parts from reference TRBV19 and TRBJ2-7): DGGITQSPKYLFRKEGQNVTLSCEQNLNHDAMYWYRQDPGQGLRLIYYSQIVNDFQKGDIAEGYSVSREKKESFPLTVTSAQKNPTAFYLCASSIVWNTGTGHYYEQYFGPGTRLTVT.

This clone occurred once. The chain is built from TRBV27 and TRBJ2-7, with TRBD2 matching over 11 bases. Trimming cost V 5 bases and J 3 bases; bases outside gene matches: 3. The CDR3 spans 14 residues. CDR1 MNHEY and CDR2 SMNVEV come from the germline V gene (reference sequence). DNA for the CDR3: TGTGCCAGCAGTCGACTAGCGGGAAGCTACGAGCAGTACTTC. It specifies CASSRLAGSYEQYF.

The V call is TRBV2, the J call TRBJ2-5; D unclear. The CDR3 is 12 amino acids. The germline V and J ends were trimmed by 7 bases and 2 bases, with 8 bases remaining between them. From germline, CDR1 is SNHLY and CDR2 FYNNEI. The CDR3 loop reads CASMGFQETQYF. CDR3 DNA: TGTGCCAGCATGGGCTTTCAAGAGACCCAGTACTTC.

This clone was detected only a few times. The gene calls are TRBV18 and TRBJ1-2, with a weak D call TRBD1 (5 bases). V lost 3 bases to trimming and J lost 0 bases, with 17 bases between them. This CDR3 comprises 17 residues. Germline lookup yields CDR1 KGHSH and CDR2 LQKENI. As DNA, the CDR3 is TGTGCCAGCTCACCGCCACCCCCGACAGCTACTAACTATGGCTACACCTTC. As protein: CASSPPPPTATNYGYTF.

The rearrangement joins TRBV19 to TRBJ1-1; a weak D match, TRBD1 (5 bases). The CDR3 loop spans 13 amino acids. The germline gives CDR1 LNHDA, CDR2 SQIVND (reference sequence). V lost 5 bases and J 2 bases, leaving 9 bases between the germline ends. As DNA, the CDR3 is TGTGCCAGTAGTGTGACAGTTAACACTGAAGCTTTCTTT. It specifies CASSVTVNTEAFF.

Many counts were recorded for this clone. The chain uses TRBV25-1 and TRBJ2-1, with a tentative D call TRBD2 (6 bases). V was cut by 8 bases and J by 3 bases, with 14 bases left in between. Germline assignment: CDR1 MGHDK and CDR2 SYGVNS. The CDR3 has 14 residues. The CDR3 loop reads CASGGETDYNEQFF. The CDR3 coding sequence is TGTGCCAGCGGAGGGGAAACAGACTACAATGAGCAGTTCTTC.

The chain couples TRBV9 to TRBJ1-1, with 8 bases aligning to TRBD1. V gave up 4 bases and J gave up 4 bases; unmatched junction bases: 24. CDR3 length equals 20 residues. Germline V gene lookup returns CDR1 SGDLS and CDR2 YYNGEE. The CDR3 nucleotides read TGTGCCAGCAGCTTTCTGGACAGGGTCGGGTCCGGGTCAGGTGGCACTGAAGCTTTCTTT. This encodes CASSFLDRVGSGSGGTEAFF.

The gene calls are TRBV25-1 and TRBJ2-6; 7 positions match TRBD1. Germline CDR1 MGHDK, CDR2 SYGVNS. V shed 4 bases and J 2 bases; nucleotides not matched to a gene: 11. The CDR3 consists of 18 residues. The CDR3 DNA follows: TGTGCCAGCAGTGTGGGCCCGACAGGGTTCGCTGGGGCCAACGTCCTGACTTTC. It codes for CASSVGPTGFAGANVLTF.

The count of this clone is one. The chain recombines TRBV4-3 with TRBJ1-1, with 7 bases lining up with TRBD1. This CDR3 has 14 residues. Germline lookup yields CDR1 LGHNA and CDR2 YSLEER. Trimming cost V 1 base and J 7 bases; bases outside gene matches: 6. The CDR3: CASSQGSDRIEAFF. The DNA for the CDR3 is TGCGCCAGCAGCCAAGGTTCGGACAGGATTGAAGCTTTCTTT.

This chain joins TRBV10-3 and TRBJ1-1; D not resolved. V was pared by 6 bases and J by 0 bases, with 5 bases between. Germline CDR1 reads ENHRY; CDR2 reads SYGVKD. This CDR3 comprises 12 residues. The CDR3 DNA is TGTGCCATCAGGGACTTGAACACTGAAGCTTTCTTT. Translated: CAIRDLNTEAFF.

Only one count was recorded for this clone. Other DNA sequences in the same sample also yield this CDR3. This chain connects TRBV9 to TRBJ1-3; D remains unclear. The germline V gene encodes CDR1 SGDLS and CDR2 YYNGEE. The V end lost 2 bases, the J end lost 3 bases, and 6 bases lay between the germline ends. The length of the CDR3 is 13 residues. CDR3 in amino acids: CASSVGGGNTIYF. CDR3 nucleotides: TGTGCCAGCAGCGTCGGAGGTGGAAACACCATATATTTT.

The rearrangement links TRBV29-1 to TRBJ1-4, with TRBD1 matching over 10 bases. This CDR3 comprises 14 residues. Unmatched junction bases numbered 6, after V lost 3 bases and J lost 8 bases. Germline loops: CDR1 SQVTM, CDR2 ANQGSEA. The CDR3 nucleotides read TGCAGCGTTGAGCGACCGGGACAGGGGGAAAAACTGTTTTTT. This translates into CSVERPGQGEKLFF.

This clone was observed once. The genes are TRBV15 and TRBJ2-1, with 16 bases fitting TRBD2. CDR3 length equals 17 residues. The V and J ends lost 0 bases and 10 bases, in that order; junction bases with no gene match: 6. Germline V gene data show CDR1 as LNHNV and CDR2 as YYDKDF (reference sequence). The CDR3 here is CATSRDPGLAGGREQFF. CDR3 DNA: TGTGCCACCAGCAGAGATCCGGGACTAGCGGGGGGGCGGGAGCAGTTCTTC.

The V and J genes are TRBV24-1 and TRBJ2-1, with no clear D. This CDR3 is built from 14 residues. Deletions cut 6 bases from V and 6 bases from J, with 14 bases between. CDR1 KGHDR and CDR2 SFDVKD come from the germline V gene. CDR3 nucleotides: TGTGCCACCAGTTCCCAAGCTCGGGTCAATGAGCAGTTCTTC. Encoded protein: CATSSQARVNEQFF.

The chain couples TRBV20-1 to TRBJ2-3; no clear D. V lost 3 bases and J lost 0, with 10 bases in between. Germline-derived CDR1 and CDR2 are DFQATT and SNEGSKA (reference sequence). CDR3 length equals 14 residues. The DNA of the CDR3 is TGCAGTGCTAGTTGGCACCGAAGCACAGATACGCAGTATTTT. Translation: CSASWHRSTDTQYF.

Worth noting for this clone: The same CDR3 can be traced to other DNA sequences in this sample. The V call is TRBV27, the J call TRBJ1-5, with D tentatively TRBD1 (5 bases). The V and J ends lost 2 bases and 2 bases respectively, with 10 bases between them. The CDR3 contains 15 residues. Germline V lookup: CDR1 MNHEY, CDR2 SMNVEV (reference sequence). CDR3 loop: CASSLSQGRNQPQHF. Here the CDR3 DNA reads TGTGCCAGCAGTTTAAGTCAGGGCCGCAATCAGCCCCAGCATTTT.

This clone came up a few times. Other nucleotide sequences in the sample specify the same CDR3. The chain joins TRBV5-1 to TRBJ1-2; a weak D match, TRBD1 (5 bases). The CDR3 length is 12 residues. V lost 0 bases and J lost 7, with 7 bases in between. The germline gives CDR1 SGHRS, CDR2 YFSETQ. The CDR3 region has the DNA TGCGCCAGCAGCTTGGGTGGGGCTGGCTACACCTTC. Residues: CASSLGGAGYTF.

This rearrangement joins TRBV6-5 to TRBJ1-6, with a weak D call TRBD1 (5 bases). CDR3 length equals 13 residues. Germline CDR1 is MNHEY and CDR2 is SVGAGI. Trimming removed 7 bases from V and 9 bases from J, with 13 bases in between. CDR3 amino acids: CASTKGSSSPLHF. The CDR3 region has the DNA TGTGCCAGCACTAAGGGGTCGAGTTCACCCCTCCACTTT.

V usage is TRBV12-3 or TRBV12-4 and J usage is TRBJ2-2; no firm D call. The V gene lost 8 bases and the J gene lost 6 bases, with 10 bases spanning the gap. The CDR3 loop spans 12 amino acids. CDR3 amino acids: CASQSGAGELFF. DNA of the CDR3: TGTGCCAGCCAATCAGGCGCCGGGGAGCTGTTTTTT.

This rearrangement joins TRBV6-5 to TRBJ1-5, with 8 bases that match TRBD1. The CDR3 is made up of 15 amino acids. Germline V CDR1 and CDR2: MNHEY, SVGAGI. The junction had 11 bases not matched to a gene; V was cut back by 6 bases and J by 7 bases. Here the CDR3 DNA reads TGTGCCAGCAGGTCTCAGGGGGCGCTCGGACAGCCCCAGCATTTT. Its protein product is CASRSQGALGQPQHF.

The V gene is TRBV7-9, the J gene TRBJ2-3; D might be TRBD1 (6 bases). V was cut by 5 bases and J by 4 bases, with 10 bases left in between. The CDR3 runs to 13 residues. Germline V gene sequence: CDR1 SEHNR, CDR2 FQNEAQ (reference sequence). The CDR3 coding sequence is TGTGCCAGCAGCCTACAGGGTTCAGATACGCAGTATTTT. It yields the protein CASSLQGSDTQYF.

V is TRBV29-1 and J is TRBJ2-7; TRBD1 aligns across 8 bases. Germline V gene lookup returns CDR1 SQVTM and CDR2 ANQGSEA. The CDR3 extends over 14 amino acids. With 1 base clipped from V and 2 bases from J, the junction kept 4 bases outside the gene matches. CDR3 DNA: TGCAGCGTTGAAGTGGGGGACAGGCCCTACGAGCAGTACTTC. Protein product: CSVEVGDRPYEQYF.

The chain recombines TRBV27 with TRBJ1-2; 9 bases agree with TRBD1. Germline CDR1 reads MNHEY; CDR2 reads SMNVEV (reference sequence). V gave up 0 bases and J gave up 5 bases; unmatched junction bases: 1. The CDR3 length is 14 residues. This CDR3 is CASSLSGTGYGYTF. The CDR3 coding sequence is TGTGCCAGCAGTTTATCCGGGACAGGGTATGGCTACACCTTC.

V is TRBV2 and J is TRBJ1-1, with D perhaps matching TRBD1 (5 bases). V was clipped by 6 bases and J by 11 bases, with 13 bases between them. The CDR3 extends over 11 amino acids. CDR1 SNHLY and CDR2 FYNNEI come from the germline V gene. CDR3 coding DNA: TGTGCCAGCAGAGACAGCTATAGGGCTTTCTTT. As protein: CASRDSYRAFF.